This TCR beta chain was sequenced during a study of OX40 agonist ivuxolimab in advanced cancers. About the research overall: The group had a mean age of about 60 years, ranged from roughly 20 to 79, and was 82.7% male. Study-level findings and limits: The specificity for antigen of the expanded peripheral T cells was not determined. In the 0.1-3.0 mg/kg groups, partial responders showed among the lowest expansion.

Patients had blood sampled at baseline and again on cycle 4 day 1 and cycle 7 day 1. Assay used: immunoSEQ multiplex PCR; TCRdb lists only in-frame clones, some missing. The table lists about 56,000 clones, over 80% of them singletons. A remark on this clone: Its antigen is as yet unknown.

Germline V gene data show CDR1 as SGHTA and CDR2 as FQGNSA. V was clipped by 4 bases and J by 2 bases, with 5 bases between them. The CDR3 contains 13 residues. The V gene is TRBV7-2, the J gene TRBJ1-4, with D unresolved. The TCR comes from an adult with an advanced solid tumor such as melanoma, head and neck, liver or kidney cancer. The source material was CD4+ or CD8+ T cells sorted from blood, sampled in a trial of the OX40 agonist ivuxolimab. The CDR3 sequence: CASSWSTNEKLFF. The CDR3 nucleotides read TGTGCCAGCAGCTGGAGTACTAATGAAAAACTGTTTTTT.